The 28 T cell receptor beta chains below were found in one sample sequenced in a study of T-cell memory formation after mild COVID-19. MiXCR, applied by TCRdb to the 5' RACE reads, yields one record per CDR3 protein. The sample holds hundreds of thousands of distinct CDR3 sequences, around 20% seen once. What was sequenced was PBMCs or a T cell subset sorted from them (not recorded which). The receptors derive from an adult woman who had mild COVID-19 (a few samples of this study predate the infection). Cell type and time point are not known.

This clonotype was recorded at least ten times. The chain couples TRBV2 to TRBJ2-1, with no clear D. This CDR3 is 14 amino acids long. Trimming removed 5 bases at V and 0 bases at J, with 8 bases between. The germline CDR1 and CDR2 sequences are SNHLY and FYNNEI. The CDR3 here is CASSPTRSYNEQFF. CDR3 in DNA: TGTGCCAGCAGTCCCACACGCTCCTACAATGAGCAGTTCTTC.

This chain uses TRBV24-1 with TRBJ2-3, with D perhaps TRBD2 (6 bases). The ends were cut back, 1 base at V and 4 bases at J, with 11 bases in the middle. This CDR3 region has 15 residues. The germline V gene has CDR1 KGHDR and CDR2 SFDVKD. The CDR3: CATSDLGGSADTQYF. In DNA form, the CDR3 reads TGTGCCACCAGTGATTTAGGAGGGAGTGCAGATACGCAGTATTTT.

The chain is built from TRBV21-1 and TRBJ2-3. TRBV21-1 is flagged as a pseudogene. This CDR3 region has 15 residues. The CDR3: CASSKASGSTDTQYF. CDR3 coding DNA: TGTGCCAGCAGCAAAGCATCCGGAAGCACAGATACGCAGTATTTT.

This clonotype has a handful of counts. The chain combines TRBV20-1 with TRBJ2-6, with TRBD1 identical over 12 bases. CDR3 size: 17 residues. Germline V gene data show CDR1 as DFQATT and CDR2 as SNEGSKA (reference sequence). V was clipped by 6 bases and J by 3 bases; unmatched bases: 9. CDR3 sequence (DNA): TGCAGTGCCCCACCGGGACAGGGGGCATATGGGGCCAACGTCCTGACTTTC. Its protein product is CSAPPGQGAYGANVLTF.

The CDR3 sequence: CSVRPSTDTQYF. CDR3 nucleotide sequence: TGCAGCGTACGGCCTAGCACAGATACGCAGTATTTT. The rearrangement links TRBV29-1 to TRBJ2-3; D ambiguous. Germline V gene lookup returns CDR1 SQVTM and CDR2 ANQGSEA. The CDR3 length is 12 residues. V lost 6 bases and J 0 bases, leaving 7 bases between the germline ends.

As DNA, the CDR3 is TGTGCCAGCAGCGGGACCGCCAGCTCCTACGAGCAGTACTTC. As protein: CASSGTASSYEQYF. The V call is TRBV21-1, the J call TRBJ2-7; the table's D call, TRBD1, has no DNA check behind it. TRBV21-1 is a known pseudogene. This CDR3 has 14 amino acids.

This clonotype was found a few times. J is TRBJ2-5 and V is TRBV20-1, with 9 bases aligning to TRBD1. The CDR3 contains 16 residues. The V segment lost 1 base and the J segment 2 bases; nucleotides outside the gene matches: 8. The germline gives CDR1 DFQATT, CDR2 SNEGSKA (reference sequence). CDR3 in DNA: TGCAGTGCTAGAGTCCTACGGACAGGGGAGCAAGAGACCCAGTACTTC. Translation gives CSARVLRTGEQETQYF.

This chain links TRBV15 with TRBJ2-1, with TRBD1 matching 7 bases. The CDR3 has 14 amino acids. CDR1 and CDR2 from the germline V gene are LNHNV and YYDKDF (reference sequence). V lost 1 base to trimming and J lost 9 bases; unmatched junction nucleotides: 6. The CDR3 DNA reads TGTGCCACCAGCAGAGCCGCGACAGGGATTGAGCAGTTCTTC. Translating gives CATSRAATGIEQFF.

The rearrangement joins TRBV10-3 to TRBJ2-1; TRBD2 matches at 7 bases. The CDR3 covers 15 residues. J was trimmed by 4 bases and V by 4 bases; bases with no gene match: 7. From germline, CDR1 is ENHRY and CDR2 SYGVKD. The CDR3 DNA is TGTGCCATCAGTGGCGGGGCTAGCGGTTACAATGAGCAGTTCTTC. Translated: CAISGGASGYNEQFF.

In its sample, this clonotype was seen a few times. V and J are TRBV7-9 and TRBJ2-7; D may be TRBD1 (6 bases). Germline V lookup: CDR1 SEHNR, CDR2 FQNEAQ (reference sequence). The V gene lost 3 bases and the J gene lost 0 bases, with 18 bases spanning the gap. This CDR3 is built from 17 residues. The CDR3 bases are TGTGCCAGCAGCTTTAGCTCCGGGACACCTAACTCCTACGAGCAGTACTTC. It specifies CASSFSSGTPNSYEQYF.

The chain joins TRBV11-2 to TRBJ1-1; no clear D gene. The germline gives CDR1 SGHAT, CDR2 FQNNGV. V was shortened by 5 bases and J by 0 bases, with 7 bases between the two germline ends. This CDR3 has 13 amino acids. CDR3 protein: CASSVKVNTEAFF. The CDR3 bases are TGTGCCAGCAGCGTAAAGGTGAACACTGAAGCTTTCTTT.

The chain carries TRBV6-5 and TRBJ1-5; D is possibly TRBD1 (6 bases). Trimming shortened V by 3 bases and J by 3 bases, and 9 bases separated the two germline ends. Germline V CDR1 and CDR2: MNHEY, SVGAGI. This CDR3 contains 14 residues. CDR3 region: CASSYTGFNQPQHF. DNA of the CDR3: TGTGCCAGCAGTTATACAGGGTTCAATCAGCCCCAGCATTTT.

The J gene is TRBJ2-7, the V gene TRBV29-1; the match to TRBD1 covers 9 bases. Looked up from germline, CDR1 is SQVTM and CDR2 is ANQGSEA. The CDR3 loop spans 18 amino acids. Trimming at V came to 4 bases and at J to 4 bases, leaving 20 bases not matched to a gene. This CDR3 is CSVVTLHSDRGGVYEQYF. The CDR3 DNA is TGCAGCGTTGTAACCCTTCACTCGGACAGGGGAGGTGTGTACGAGCAGTACTTC.

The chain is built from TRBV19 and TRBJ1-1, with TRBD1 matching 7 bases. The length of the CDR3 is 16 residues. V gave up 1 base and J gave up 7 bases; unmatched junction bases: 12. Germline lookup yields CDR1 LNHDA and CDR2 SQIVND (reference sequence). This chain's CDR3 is CASSIGTDRANVEAFF. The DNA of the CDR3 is TGTGCCAGTAGTATAGGTACCGACAGGGCCAACGTTGAAGCTTTCTTT.

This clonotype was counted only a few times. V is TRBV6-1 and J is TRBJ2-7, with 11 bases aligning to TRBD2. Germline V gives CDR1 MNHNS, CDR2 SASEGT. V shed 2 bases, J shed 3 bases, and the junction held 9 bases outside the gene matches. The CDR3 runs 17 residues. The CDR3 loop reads CASSELGTSGGNYEQYF. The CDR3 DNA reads TGTGCCAGCAGTGAATTGGGGACTAGCGGTGGCAACTACGAGCAGTACTTC.

CDR3 sequence: CASSQLPGQGVVNEKLFF. CDR3 nucleotide sequence: TGCGCCAGCAGCCAGCTGCCGGGACAGGGTGTCGTTAACGAAAAACTGTTTTTT. The gene calls are TRBV4-3 and TRBJ1-4; 9 bases are a match to TRBD1. CDR1 is LGHNA and CDR2 is YSLEER in the germline V gene. CDR3 length: 18 residues. V was pared by 3 bases and J by 8 bases, with 16 bases of the junction left unmatched.

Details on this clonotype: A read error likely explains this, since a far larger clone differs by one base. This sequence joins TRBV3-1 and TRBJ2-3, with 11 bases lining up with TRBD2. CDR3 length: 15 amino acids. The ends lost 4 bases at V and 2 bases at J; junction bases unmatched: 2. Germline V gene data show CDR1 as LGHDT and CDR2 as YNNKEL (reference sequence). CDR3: CASSPGLAVTDTQYF. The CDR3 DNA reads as TGTGCCAGCAGCCCGGGACTAGCGGTCACAGATACGCAGTATTTT.

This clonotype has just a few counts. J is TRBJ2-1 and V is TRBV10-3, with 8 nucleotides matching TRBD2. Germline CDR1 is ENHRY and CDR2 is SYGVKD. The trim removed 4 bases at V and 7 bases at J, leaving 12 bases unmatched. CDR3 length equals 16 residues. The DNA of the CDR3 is TGTGCCATCAGTGCCGGGGTGGCGGGAGGCCCTAATGAGCAGTTCTTC. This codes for CAISAGVAGGPNEQFF.

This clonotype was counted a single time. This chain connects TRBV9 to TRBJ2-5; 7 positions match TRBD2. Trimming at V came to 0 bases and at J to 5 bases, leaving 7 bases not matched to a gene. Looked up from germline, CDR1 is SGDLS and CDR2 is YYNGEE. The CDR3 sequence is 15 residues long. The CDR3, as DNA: TGTGCCAGCAGCGTAGGCCTAGCGGAGGGGGAGACCCAGTACTTC. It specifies CASSVGLAEGETQYF. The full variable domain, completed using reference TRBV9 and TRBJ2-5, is DSGVTQTPKHLITATGQRVTLRCSPRSGDLSVYWYQQSLDQGLQFLIQYYNGEERAKGNILERFSAQQFPDLHSELNLSSLELGDSALYFCASSVGLAEGETQYFGPGTRLLVL.

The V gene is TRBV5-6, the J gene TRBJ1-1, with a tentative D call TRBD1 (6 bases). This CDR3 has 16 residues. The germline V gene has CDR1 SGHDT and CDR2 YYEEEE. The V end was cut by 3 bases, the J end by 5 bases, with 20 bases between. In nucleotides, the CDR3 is TGTGCCAGCAGCTCTTTCAGGGACACCCGGGGGACTGAAGCTTTCTTT. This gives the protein CASSSFRDTRGTEAFF.

The chain's CDR3 is CASSSRQGWSPLHF. CDR3 bases: TGTGCCAGCAGCTCTAGACAGGGGTGGTCACCCCTCCACTTT. The chain employs TRBV7-2 and TRBJ1-6, with TRBD1 matching over 8 bases. Germline V gives CDR1 SGHTA, CDR2 FQGNSA. This CDR3 contains 14 residues. With V trimmed by 4 bases and J by 10 bases, 6 bases remained unmatched.

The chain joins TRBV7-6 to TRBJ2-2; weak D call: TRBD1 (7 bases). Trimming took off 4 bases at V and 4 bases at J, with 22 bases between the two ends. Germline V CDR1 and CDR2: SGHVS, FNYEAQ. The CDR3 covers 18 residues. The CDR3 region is CASSSYRRRGQGTGELFF. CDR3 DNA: TGTGCCAGCAGCTCTTACCGCCGGAGGGGGCAGGGCACCGGGGAGCTGTTTTTT. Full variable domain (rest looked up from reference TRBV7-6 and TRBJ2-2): GAGVSQSPRYKVTKRGQDVALRCDPISGHVSLYWYRQALGQGPEFLTYFNYEAQQDKSGLPNDRFSAERPEGSISTLTIQRTEQRDSAMYRCASSSYRRRGQGTGELFFGEGSRLTVL.

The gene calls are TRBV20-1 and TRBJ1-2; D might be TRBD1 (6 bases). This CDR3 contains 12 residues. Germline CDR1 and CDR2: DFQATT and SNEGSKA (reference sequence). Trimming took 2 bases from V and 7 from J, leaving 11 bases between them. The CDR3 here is CSARQQGIGYTF. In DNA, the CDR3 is TGCAGTGCTAGACAACAGGGCATTGGCTACACCTTC.

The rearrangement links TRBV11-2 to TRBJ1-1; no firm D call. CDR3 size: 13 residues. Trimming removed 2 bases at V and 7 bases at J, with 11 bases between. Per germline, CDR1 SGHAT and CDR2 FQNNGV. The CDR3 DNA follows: TGTGCCAGCAGCTTACTCCCCGGGATTGAAGCTTTCTTT. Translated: CASSLLPGIEAFF.

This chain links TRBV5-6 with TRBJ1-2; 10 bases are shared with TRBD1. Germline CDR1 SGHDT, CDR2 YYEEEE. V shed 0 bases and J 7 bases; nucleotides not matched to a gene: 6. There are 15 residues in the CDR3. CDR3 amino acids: CASSLDRDRGFGYTF. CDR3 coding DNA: TGTGCCAGCAGCTTGGATCGGGACAGGGGATTTGGCTACACCTTC.

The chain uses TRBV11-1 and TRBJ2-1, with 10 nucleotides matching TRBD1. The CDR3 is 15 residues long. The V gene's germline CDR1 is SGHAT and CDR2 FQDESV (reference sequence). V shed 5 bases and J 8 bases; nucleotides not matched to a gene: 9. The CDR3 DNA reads TGTGCCAGCAGCATCCGGGACAGGGGCCTCGATGAGCAGTTCTTC. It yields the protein CASSIRDRGLDEQFF.

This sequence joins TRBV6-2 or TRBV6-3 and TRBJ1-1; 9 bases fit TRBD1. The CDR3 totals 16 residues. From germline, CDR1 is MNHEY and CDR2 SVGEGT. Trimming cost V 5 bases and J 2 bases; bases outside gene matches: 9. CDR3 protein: CASSRRTGAINTEAFF. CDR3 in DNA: TGTGCCAGCAGTCGACGGACAGGGGCTATTAACACTGAAGCTTTCTTT.

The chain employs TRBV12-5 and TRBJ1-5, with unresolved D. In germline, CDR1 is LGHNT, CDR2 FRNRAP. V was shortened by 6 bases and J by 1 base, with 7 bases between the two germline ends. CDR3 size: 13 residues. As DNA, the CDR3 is TGTGCTAGTGGCCTCGGGAGCAATCAGCCCCAGCATTTT. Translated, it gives CASGLGSNQPQHF.